Sequencing of this T cell receptor beta chain was carried out in a study of T cell changes during pregnancy in multiple sclerosis. Assay: immunoSEQ multiplex PCR; the TCRdb copy retains only in-frame clones and omits some. The sample comprises 50,000 to 80,000 clones, 80% to 95% of which are singletons, and 1.4% rests with the top ten. The CDR3 length is 15 residues. Looked up from germline, CDR1 is SGHRS and CDR2 is YFSETQ. Trimming cost V 1 base and J 0 bases, with 10 bases left between them. V usage is TRBV5-1 and J usage is TRBJ1-1, with no clear D. The clonotype originates from a female donor with multiple sclerosis, enrolled in a pregnancy study. Sequences were derived from peripheral blood, sampled in the second trimester of pregnancy. This CDR3 is CASSLSTELNTEAFF. The CDR3 bases are TGCGCCAGCAGCTTGAGTACAGAGCTGAACACTGAAGCTTTCTTT.